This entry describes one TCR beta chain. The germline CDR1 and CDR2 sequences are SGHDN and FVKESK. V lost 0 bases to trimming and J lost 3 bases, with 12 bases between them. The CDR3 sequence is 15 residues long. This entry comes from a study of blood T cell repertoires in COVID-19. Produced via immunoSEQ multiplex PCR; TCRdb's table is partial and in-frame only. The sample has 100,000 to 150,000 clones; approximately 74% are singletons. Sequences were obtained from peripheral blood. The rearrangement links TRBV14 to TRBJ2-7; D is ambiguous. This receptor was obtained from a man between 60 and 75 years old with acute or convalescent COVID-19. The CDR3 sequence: CASSQDQRMVYEQYF. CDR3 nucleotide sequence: TGTGCCAGCAGCCAAGACCAGAGGATGGTCTACGAGCAGTACTTC.